This TCR beta chain originates from a study of early T cells in non-severe SARS-CoV-2 infection. Study context: Unpaired chains resulted from sequencing bulk RNA of unsorted whole blood. Study conclusions and caveats: VDJdb-based matching was biased toward anti-spike CD8 responses and missed private and CD4 specificities.

The library protocol tagged individual cDNA molecules with unique molecular identifiers. From the 5' RACE reads, TCRdb called clonotypes with MiXCR, one entry per CDR3 protein. The sample lists 45,000 to 75,000 distinct CDR3 sequences; approximately 9% were seen once. Looked up from germline, CDR1 is DFQATT and CDR2 is SNEGSKA (reference sequence). This CDR3 has 14 amino acids. V lost 3 bases and J 7 bases, leaving 19 bases between the germline ends. Note on this clonotype: The antigen is unknown.

This TCR came from an adult who was a healthcare worker with PCR-confirmed SARS-CoV-2 infection or an uninfected control (not recorded which). The gene calls are TRBV20-1 and TRBJ2-7, with D perhaps being TRBD1 or TRBD2 (5 bases each). The sequencing sample was made of whole blood. DNA for the CDR3: TGCAGTGCTAGGGTGGGGACGGGCCGGCCGGAGCAGTACTTC. It translates to CSARVGTGRPEQYF.